The clone carrying this TCR beta chain was counted only a few times. Method: immunoSEQ multiplex PCR; TCRdb's copy keeps in-frame clones and lacks some. The table has 45,000 to 55,000 clones, 88% seen once; the top ten hold 3% to 4%. This specimen comes from a study of OX40 agonist ivuxolimab in advanced cancers. Overall study: Patients in dose escalation had liver, melanoma, kidney or head and neck cancers. Therapy given before enrollment (anti-PD-1, anti-PD-L1 or anti-CTLA-4) was allowed, and roughly 42% had some.

Trimming cost V 2 bases and J 5 bases, with 10 bases left between them. The germline V gene encodes CDR1 SGHDN and CDR2 FVKESK. The CDR3 has 13 amino acids. This chain connects TRBV14 to TRBJ2-7, with D perhaps matching TRBD1 or TRBD2 (5 bases each). The TCR comes from an adult with an advanced solid tumor such as melanoma, head and neck, liver or kidney cancer. Source: CD4+ or CD8+ T cells sorted from blood, taken in a trial of the OX40 agonist ivuxolimab. CDR3 DNA sequence: TGTGCCAGCAGCCAATTCAGGGACGACGAGCAGTACTTC. Translating it yields CASSQFRDDEQYF.